The entry below describes one T cell receptor beta chain. Its antigen is unknown. About 33,000 T cell genomes (approximately 210 ng DNA) went into each sorted-subset replicate. Per the study methods: Filtering differed for immunoSEQ, which gave only junction sequences without quality scores. Method: immunoSEQ multiplex PCR; TCRdb's copy keeps in-frame clones and lacks some. V and J calls plus clone size are reproduced from that table; the DNA served to infer D and trimming. The repertoire holds some 2.1 million clones, just over 90% seen once, with about 1.7% in the top ten. CD45RO-negative cells were positively selected for CCR7, leaving out terminally differentiated effector memory CD45RA+ cells. These data originate in a study of shared clonotypes between healthy human individuals. For the study at large: Used for every donor were three CD4 naive, three CD4 memory, two CD8 naive and one CD8 memory plate. Study-level points and caveats: When compared with the clonotypes that were shared by all four sorted-subset donors, the non-shared clonotypes turned out to have lower generation probabilities.

The CDR3 consists of 15 residues. Germline assignment: CDR1 MNHNY and CDR2 SVGAGI (reference sequence). Trimming at V came to 4 bases and at J to 0 bases, leaving 2 bases not matched to a gene. The TCR comes from a man in his late teens or twenties in good health. Some clones in this sample may be carry-over from other donors' samples. The specimen sequenced was naive CD8+ T cells from PBMCs. This chain joins TRBV6-6 and TRBJ1-3; 8 bases match TRBD1. The CDR3 sequence is CASSSTGGSGNTIYF. CDR3 DNA: TGTGCCAGCAGTTCCACAGGGGGCTCTGGAAACACCATATATTTT.